Described below is a single TCR beta chain sequence and its context. Antigen: not known. The data are from a study of long-term antiretroviral therapy in people with HIV. Study conclusions and caveats: Clones with expansion before ART led the repertoire at all time points. CDR3 length ranges were narrower in HIV repertoires than in controls.

In germline, CDR1 is SGHRS, CDR2 YFSETQ. The V end lost 4 bases, the J end lost 0 bases, and 12 bases lay between the germline ends. The CDR3 extends over 15 amino acids. The assay used was immunoSEQ (version v3.0), run at survey level. Method: immunoSEQ multiplex PCR; TCRdb's copy keeps in-frame clones and lacks some. The data show around 27,000 clones, about 85% seen once. At least two post-ART and at least one pre-ART PBMC sample were available for each donor. Every HIV-positive participant received treatment in the United States. Sample: unsorted PBMCs, taken 3 years after starting antiretroviral therapy. The V and J genes are TRBV5-1 and TRBJ2-3; D is tentatively TRBD1 or TRBD2 (5 bases each). The sequence came from a man in his forties or fifties with HIV. CDR3 in amino acids: CASSPGPRSTDTQYF. The CDR3 DNA is TGCGCCAGCAGCCCGGGACCACGTAGCACAGATACGCAGTATTTT. The full variable domain, rest sourced from reference TRBV5-1 and TRBJ2-3, is KAGVTQTPRYLIKTRGQQVTLSCSPISGHRSVSWYQQTPGQGLQFLFEYFSETQRNKGNFPGRFSGRQFSNSRSEMNVSTLELGDSALYLCASSPGPRSTDTQYFGPGTRLTVL.